This record looks at one T cell receptor beta chain sequence and its context. The data were taken from a study of T cell changes during pregnancy in multiple sclerosis. Here immunoSEQ multiplex PCR was the method, and the copy in TCRdb shows in-frame clones only, minus some. The repertoire holds around 80,000 clones, with roughly 94% as singletons. Germline V gene data show CDR1 as SEHNR and CDR2 as FQNEAQ (reference sequence). Losses at the gene ends were 1 base for V and 5 bases for J; bases not matched to a gene: 1. The CDR3 spans 15 residues. The sample consisted of peripheral blood, taken before pregnancy. The chain is built from TRBV7-9 and TRBJ2-4; 11 bases map to TRBD1. This TCR derives from a female donor with multiple sclerosis, enrolled in a pregnancy study. The CDR3 coding sequence is TGTGCCAGCAGCTTAGAGGGACAGGGGGAAAACATTCAGTACTTC. Its translation: CASSLEGQGENIQYF.